These 8 T cell receptor beta chains were sequenced from one sample in a study of T cell changes during pregnancy in multiple sclerosis. The method was immunoSEQ multiplex PCR; TCRdb's version includes in-frame clones alone and lacks a portion of them. The repertoire holds about 50,000 clones, with about 94% as singletons. The sample consisted of CD8+ T cells from peripheral blood mononuclear cells, taken in the first trimester of pregnancy. The receptors were gathered from a female donor with multiple sclerosis, enrolled in a pregnancy study.

This rearrangement joins TRBV7-3 to TRBJ2-2; unclear D gene. The germline V gene encodes CDR1 SGHTA and CDR2 FQGTGA. Trimming took off 8 bases at V and 4 bases at J, with 11 bases between the two ends. There are 13 residues in the CDR3. The chain's CDR3 is CASSQRGTGELFF. The CDR3 DNA reads TGTGCCAGCTCCCAACGAGGCACCGGGGAGCTGTTTTTT.

This rearrangement joins TRBV4-3 to TRBJ2-5, with 10 positions matching TRBD2. The CDR3 runs to 17 residues. Germline trimming cut 0 bases from V and 5 bases from J; bases unmatched to any gene: 9. Germline V CDR1 and CDR2: LGHNA, YSLEER. The CDR3 DNA sequence: TGCGCCAGCAGCCAAGATCAGAAGCGGGGGGGCGCGGAGACCCAGTACTTC. Protein product: CASSQDQKRGGAETQYF.

The rearrangement uses TRBV7-9 and TRBJ2-7; D ambiguous. The CDR3 has 15 amino acids. Between the trimmed V and J ends, which lost 3 bases and 4 bases, there was a span of 16 bases. Germline values: CDR1 SEHNR, CDR2 FQNEAQ (reference sequence). CDR3 bases: TGTGCCAGCAGCTTGGCTAGTTCGACCCTTTACGAGCAGTACTTC. Translated: CASSLASSTLYEQYF.

The chain uses TRBV29-1 and TRBJ2-7; TRBD2 matches 9 bases. Looked up from germline, CDR1 is SQVTM and CDR2 is ANQGSEA. The CDR3 runs 14 residues. The V gene end was trimmed by 3 bases and the J gene end by 1 base; junction bases not matched to a gene: 4. This CDR3 reads CSVEGLAGSYEQYF. The CDR3 DNA follows: TGCAGCGTTGAGGGGCTAGCGGGGTCCTACGAGCAGTACTTC.

V usage is TRBV27 and J usage is TRBJ2-1; TRBD2 matches at 11 bases. CDR1 and CDR2 from the germline V gene are MNHEY and SMNVEV (reference sequence). This CDR3 comprises 16 residues. The V segment lost 3 bases and the J segment 5 bases; nucleotides outside the gene matches: 6. CDR3 in amino acids: CASSFTSGSVHNEQFF. The DNA for the CDR3 is TGTGCCAGCAGTTTTACTAGCGGGAGCGTCCACAATGAGCAGTTCTTC.

The rearrangement joins TRBV1 to TRBJ1-2; the D call of TRBD1 is as the table states it, not checked on the DNA. TRBV1 is marked as a pseudogene. The CDR3 totals 15 residues. CDR3 loop: CTPKDSDPWSYGYTF. For the CDR3, the DNA is TGCACCCCGAAAGACAGTGATCCTTGGAGCTATGGCTACACCTTC.

The V gene is TRBV5-1, the J gene TRBJ1-1, with 7 positions matching TRBD1. V shed 4 bases, J shed 0 bases, and the junction held 6 bases outside the gene matches. Germline-derived CDR1 and CDR2 are SGHRS and YFSETQ. The CDR3 spans 15 residues. CDR3: CASSLATGLNTEAFF. The CDR3 nucleotides read TGCGCCAGCAGCCTTGCGACAGGGCTGAACACTGAAGCTTTCTTT. The full variable domain, completed using reference TRBV5-1 and TRBJ1-1, is KAGVTQTPRYLIKTRGQQVTLSCSPISGHRSVSWYQQTPGQGLQFLFEYFSETQRNKGNFPGRFSGRQFSNSRSEMNVSTLELGDSALYLCASSLATGLNTEAFFGQGTRLTVV.

The chain has TRBV19 and TRBJ2-1, with 10 bases lining up with TRBD2. This CDR3 contains 15 residues. V lost 7 bases to trimming and J lost 5 bases; unmatched junction nucleotides: 8. CDR1 and CDR2 from the germline V gene are LNHDA and SQIVND (reference sequence). CDR3 sequence: CASNRWTSGDNEQFF. The CDR3 coding sequence is TGTGCCAGTAACCGTTGGACTAGCGGAGACAATGAGCAGTTCTTC.